This paragraph reports one TCR beta chain. This record comes from a study of blood T cell repertoires in COVID-19. CDR1 and CDR2 (germline): MDHEN, SYDVKM. V was trimmed by 0 bases and J by 2 bases, leaving 8 bases between them. The CDR3 is made up of 14 amino acids. The table came from immunoSEQ multiplex PCR; TCRdb's copy has only in-frame clones and leaves some out. The data hold roughly 220,000 clones, with just over 85% observed a single time. The genes are TRBV28 and TRBJ2-7, with D tentatively TRBD1 (5 bases). This TCR derives from a woman aged 50 to 60 with acute COVID-19. Sequencing used PBMCs or T cells enriched from blood (not recorded which). The CDR3: CASSLWQGTYEQYF. The CDR3 DNA reads as TGTGCCAGCAGTTTATGGCAGGGAACCTACGAGCAGTACTTC.